The clone carrying this T cell receptor beta chain appeared a few times. These data come from a study of blood T cell repertoires in COVID-19. There are 14 residues in the CDR3. J was trimmed by 9 bases and V by 2 bases; bases with no gene match: 5. Per germline, CDR1 SEHNR and CDR2 FQNEAQ (reference sequence). Clones were sequenced by immunoSEQ multiplex PCR, and TCRdb holds only the in-frame ones, with some missing. The data contain under 350,000 clones, 65% to 90% of them singletons. V and J are TRBV7-9 and TRBJ2-1; TRBD2 aligns across 9 bases. Source material: PBMCs or T cells enriched from blood (not recorded which). This TCR was sampled from a woman aged 40 to 49 with acute COVID-19. CDR3 sequence: CASSLSGGKGEQFF. In DNA, the CDR3 is TGTGCCAGCAGCTTAAGCGGGGGGAAGGGTGAGCAGTTCTTC.